This TCR beta chain derives from a study of blood T cell repertoires in COVID-19. At the level of the study: The study drew acute and convalescent COVID-19 samples from the United States, Italy and Spain. T cells, B-cell-depleted T cells, or PBMCs supplied cDNA or gDNA.

Methods used by the authors: Amplification of reference gene primers provided the estimated nucleated cell counts. The repertoire was sequenced with immunoSEQ multiplex PCR; TCRdb's copy has only in-frame clones and lacks some. D and trimming come from the DNA, and the V and J calls and clone size come from that table. The table lists 250,000 to 350,000 clones, 70% to 90% of them singletons. The TCR was taken from a woman in her forties or fifties with active or convalescent COVID-19. Sequencing was done on a sample of peripheral blood.

The DNA for the CDR3 is TGTGCCAGCAGCCAGCAGACAGGTCCTTTGGAGACCCAGTACTTC. It codes for CASSQQTGPLETQYF. The rearrangement joins TRBV7-3 to TRBJ2-5; D possibly corresponds to TRBD1 (6 bases). Germline values: CDR1 SGHTA, CDR2 FQGTGA. The V end lost 5 bases, the J end lost 5 bases, and 18 bases lay between the germline ends. This CDR3 contains 15 residues.